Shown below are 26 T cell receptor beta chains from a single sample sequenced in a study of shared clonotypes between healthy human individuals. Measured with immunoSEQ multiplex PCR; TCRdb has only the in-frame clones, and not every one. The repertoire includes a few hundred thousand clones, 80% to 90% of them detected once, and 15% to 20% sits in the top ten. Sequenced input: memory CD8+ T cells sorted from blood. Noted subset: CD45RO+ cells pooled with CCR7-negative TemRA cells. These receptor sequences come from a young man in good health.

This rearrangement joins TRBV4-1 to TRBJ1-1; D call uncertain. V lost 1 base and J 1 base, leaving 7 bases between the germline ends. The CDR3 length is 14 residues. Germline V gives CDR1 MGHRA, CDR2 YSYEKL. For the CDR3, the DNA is TGCGCCAGCAGCCAAGTATCAGGGAACACTGAAGCTTTCTTT. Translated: CASSQVSGNTEAFF.

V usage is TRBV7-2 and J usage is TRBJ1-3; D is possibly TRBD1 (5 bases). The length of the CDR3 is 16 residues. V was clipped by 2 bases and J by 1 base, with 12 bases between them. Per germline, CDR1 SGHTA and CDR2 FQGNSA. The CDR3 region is CASSLTGLNSGNTIYF. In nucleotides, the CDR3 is TGTGCCAGCAGCTTAACAGGACTGAATTCTGGAAACACCATATATTTT.

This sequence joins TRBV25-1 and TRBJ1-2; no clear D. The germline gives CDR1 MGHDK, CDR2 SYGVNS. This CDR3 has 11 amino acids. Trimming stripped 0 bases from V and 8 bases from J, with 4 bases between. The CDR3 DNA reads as TGTGCCAGCAGTGAATACTGGGGCTACACCTTC. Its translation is CASSEYWGYTF.

DNA of the CDR3: TGTGCCAGCTCACCGACTGGGCAGCCCCAGCATTTT. Its translation is CASSPTGQPQHF. V and J are TRBV18 and TRBJ1-5; D gene unclear. This CDR3 region has 12 residues. The germline gives CDR1 KGHSH, CDR2 LQKENI. Trimming stripped 3 bases from V and 7 bases from J, with 7 bases between. The whole variable domain, filled in from reference TRBV18 and TRBJ1-5, reads NAGVMQNPRHLVRRRGQEARLRCSPMKGHSHVYWYRQLPEEGLKFMVYLQKENIIDESGMPKERFSAEFPKEGPSILRIQQVVRGDSAAYFCASSPTGQPQHFGDGTRLSIL.

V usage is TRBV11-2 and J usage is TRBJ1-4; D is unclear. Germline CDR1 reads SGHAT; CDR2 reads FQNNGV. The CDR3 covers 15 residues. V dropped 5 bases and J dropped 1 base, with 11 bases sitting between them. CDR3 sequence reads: CASSLSSRTNEKLFF. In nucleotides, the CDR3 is TGTGCCAGCAGCCTCTCGTCCAGAACTAATGAAAAACTGTTTTTT.

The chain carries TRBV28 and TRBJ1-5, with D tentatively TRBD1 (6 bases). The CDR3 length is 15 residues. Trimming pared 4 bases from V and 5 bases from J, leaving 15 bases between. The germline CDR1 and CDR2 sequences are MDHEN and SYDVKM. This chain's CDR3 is CASSSHRDVDQPQHF. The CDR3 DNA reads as TGTGCCAGCAGTTCCCACAGGGATGTCGATCAGCCCCAGCATTTT. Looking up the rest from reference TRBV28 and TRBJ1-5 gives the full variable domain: DVKVTQSSRYLVKRTGEKVFLECVQDMDHENMFWYRQDPGLGLRLIYFSYDVKMKEKGDIPEGYSVSREKKERFSLILESASTNQTSMYLCASSSHRDVDQPQHFGDGTRLSIL.

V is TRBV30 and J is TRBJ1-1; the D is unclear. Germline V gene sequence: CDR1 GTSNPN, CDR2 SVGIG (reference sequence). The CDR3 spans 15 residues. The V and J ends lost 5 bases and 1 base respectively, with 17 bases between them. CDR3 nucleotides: TGTGCCTGGGGGGAGATCGGCCACACGAACACTGAAGCTTTCTTT. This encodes CAWGEIGHTNTEAFF.

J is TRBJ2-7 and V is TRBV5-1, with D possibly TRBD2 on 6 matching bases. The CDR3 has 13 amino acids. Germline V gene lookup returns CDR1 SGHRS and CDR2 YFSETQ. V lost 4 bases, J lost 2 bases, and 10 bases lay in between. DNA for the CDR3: TGCGCCAGCAGCCATCCGGGGGCCTACGAGCAGTACTTC. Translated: CASSHPGAYEQYF.

CDR3 nucleotides: TGTGCCAGCAGGGTGGGACAGCTATACCAAGAGACCCAGTACTTC. It is translated as CASRVGQLYQETQYF. This chain connects TRBV27 to TRBJ2-5; 7 nucleotides align to TRBD1. With V trimmed by 6 bases and J by 0 bases, 7 bases remained unmatched. This CDR3 is 15 amino acids long. Germline V gives CDR1 MNHEY, CDR2 SMNVEV (reference sequence).

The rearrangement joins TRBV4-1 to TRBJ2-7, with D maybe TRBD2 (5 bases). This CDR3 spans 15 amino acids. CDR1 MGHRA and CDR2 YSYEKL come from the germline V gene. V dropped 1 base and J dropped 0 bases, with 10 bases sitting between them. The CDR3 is CASSQVASSSYEQYF. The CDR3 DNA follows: TGCGCCAGCAGCCAAGTCGCTAGCAGCTCCTACGAGCAGTACTTC.

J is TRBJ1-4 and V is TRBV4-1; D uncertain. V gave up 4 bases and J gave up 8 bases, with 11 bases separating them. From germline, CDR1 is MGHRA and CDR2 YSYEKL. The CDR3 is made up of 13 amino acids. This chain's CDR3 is CASSPLWGEKLFF. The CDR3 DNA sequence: TGCGCCAGCAGCCCCCTTTGGGGAGAAAAACTGTTTTTT.

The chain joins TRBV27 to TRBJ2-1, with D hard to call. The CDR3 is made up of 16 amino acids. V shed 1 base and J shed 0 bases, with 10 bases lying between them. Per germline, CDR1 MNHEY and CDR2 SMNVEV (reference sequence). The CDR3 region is CASSLLRASSYNEQFF. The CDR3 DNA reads TGTGCCAGCAGTTTATTACGGGCGAGCTCCTACAATGAGCAGTTCTTC.

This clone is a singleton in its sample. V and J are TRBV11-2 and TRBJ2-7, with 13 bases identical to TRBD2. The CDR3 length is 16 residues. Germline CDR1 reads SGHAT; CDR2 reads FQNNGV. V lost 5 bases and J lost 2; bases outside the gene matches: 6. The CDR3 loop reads CASSGLGTSGAYEQYF. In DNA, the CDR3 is TGTGCCAGCAGCGGACTCGGGACTAGCGGGGCCTACGAGCAGTACTTC.

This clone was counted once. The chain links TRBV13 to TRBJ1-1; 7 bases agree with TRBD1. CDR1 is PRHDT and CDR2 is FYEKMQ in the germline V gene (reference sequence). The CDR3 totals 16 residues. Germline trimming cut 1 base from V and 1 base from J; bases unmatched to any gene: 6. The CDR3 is CASSLEGAQENTEAFF. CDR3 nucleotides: TGTGCCAGCAGCTTAGAGGGGGCCCAGGAGAACACTGAAGCTTTCTTT.

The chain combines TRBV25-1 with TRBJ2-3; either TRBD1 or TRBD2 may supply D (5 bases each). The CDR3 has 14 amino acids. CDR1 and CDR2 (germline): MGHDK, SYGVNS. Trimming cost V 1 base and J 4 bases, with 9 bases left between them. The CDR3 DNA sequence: TGTGCCAGCAGTGAATTAGGGGACGCAGATACGCAGTATTTT. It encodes CASSELGDADTQYF.

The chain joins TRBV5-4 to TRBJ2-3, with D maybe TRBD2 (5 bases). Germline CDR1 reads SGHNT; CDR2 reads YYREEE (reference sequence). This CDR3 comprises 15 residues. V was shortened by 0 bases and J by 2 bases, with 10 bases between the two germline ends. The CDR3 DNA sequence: TGTGCCAGCAGCTTGGGAGCGGACTTCACAGATACGCAGTATTTT. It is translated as CASSLGADFTDTQYF. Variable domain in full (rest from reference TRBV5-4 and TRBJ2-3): ETGVTQSPTHLIKTRGQQVTLRCSSQSGHNTVSWYQQALGQGPQFIFQYYREEENGRGNFPPRFSGLQFPNYSSELNVNALELDDSALYLCASSLGADFTDTQYFGPGTRLTVL.

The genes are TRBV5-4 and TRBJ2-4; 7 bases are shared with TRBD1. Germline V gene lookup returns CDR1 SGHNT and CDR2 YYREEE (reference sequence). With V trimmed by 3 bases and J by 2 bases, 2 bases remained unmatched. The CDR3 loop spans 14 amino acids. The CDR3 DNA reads TGTGCCAGCAGCTCGACAGGGACCAAAAACATTCAGTACTTC. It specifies CASSSTGTKNIQYF.

CDR3 bases: TGTGCCAGCAGCTTAGTGGCAGGGAGGGACACTGAAGCTTTCTTT. Translated: CASSLVAGRDTEAFF. The V gene is TRBV7-6, the J gene TRBJ1-1, with D possibly matching TRBD1 (5 bases). The CDR3 has 15 amino acids. Trimming removed 1 base at V and 3 bases at J, with 12 bases between. In germline, CDR1 is SGHVS, CDR2 FNYEAQ.

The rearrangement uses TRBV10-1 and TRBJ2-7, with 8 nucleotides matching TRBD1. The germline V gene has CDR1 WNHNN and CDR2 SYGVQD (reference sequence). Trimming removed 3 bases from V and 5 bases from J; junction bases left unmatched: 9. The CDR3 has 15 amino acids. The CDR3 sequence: CASSDLPDRVDEQYF. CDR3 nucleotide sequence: TGCGCCAGCAGTGACCTCCCGGACAGGGTCGACGAGCAGTACTTC.

CDR3 protein: CASSLRLGSQPQHF. The CDR3 bases are TGTGCCAGCAGCTTGCGTCTCGGGAGTCAGCCCCAGCATTTT. This chain uses TRBV5-6 with TRBJ1-5; D is undetermined. Germline V gene data show CDR1 as SGHDT and CDR2 as YYEEEE. V was cut by 1 base and J by 6 bases, with 11 bases left in between. CDR3 length equals 14 residues.

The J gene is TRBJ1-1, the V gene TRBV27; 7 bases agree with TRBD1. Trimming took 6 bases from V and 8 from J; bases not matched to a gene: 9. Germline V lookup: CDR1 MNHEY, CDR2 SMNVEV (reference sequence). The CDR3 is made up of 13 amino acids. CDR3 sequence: CASSSTGTVEAFF. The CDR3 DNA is TGTGCCAGCAGCTCGACCGGGACAGTGGAAGCTTTCTTT.

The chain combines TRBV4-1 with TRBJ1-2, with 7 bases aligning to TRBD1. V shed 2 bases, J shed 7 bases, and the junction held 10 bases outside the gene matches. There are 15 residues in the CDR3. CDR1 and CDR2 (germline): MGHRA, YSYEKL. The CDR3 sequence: CASSQFISGGSGYTF. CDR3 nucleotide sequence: TGCGCCAGCAGCCAATTCATATCAGGGGGGTCTGGCTACACCTTC.

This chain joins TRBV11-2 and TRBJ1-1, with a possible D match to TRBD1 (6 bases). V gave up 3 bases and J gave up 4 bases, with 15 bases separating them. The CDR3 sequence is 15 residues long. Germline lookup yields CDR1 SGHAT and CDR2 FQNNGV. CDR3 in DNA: TGTGCCAGCAGCTTTGTAGGGGGGCGAGTCACTGAAGCTTTCTTT. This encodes CASSFVGGRVTEAFF.

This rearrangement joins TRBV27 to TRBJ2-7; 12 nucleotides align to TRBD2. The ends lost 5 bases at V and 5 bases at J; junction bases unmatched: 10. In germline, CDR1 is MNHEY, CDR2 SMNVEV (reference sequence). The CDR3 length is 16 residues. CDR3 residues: CASSPSGGAKAHEQYF. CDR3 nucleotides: TGTGCCAGCAGTCCTAGCGGGGGGGCCAAAGCACACGAGCAGTACTTC.

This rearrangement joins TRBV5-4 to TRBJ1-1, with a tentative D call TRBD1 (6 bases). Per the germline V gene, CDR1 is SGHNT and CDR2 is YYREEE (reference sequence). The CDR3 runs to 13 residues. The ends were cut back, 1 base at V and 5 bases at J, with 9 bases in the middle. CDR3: CASSLQGMTEAFF. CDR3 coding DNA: TGTGCCAGCAGCTTGCAGGGGATGACTGAAGCTTTCTTT.

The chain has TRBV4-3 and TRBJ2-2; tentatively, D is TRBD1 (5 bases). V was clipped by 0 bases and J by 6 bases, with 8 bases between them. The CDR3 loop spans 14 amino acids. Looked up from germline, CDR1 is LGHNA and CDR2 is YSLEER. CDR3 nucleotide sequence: TGCGCCAGCAGCCAAGATGGCAGGGCCGGGGAGCTGTTTTTT. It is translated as CASSQDGRAGELFF.